Following are 24 T cell receptor beta chains from one sample sequenced in a study of T cell responses to AZD1222 COVID-19 vaccine. Here immunoSEQ multiplex PCR was the method, and the copy in TCRdb shows in-frame clones only, minus some. The sample holds around 150,000 clones; approximately 91% are singletons and the top ten take around 1.8%. The sample consisted of peripheral blood, taken 28 days after the second AZD1222 dose. The receptors were sampled from an adult who received the AZD1222 COVID-19 vaccine.

V usage is TRBV11-2 and J usage is TRBJ2-7, with 12 nucleotides matching TRBD1. The CDR3 runs to 15 residues. CDR1 and CDR2 from the germline V gene are SGHAT and FQNNGV. J gave up 3 bases and V 3 bases, and 3 bases lay outside the gene matches. Written as DNA, the CDR3 is TGTGCCAGCAGCTTGGGACAGGGGGCGATCTACGAGCAGTACTTC. This gives the protein CASSLGQGAIYEQYF. The full variable domain, its missing parts supplied by reference TRBV11-2 and TRBJ2-7, is EAGVAQSPRYKIIEKRQSVAFWCNPISGHATLYWYQQILGQGPKLLIQFQNNGVVDDSQLPKDRFSAERLKGVDSTLKIQPAKLEDSAVYLCASSLGQGAIYEQYFGPGTRLTVT.

V usage is TRBV12-3 or TRBV12-4 and J usage is TRBJ1-5, with D possibly being TRBD1 (6 bases). The CDR3 is 13 residues long. Trimming cost V 1 base and J 6 bases, with 7 bases left between them. DNA of the CDR3: TGTGCCAGCAGTTTAGAGGGGGGTCAGCCCCAGCATTTT. Translated, it gives CASSLEGGQPQHF.

CDR3 loop: CASSGEWDSGELFF. CDR3 nucleotide sequence: TGTGCCAGCAGCGGAGAGTGGGACTCCGGGGAGCTGTTTTTT. The chain links TRBV7-9 to TRBJ2-2, with D maybe TRBD2 (6 bases). The germline V gene encodes CDR1 SEHNR and CDR2 FQNEAQ (reference sequence). The length of the CDR3 is 14 residues. Trimming cost V 5 bases and J 6 bases, with 13 bases left between them. Drawing the rest from reference TRBV7-9 and TRBJ2-2, the complete variable domain is DTGVSQNPRHKITKRGQNVTFRCDPISEHNRLYWYRQTLGQGPEFLTYFQNEAQLEKSRLLSDRFSAERPKGSFSTLEIQRTEQGDSAMYLCASSGEWDSGELFFGEGSRLTVL.

The chain combines TRBV12-3 or TRBV12-4 with TRBJ2-1; no clear D gene. This CDR3 has 13 residues. Between the trimmed V and J ends, which lost 2 bases and 9 bases, there was a span of 11 bases. In DNA, the CDR3 is TGTGCCAGCAGTTTATCAGGAGTGGGTGAGCAGTTCTTC. Amino acid sequence: CASSLSGVGEQFF.

The genes are TRBV9 and TRBJ2-2, with D possibly matching TRBD2 (6 bases). V was trimmed by 4 bases and J by 2 bases, leaving 15 bases between them. Germline loops: CDR1 SGDLS, CDR2 YYNGEE. The length of the CDR3 is 16 residues. The CDR3 sequence: CASSQKPGLNTGELFF. The CDR3 DNA reads as TGTGCCAGCAGCCAAAAGCCGGGACTCAACACCGGGGAGCTGTTTTTT.

This chain connects TRBV7-6 to TRBJ2-1, with TRBD2 matching over 10 bases. Germline V lookup: CDR1 SGHVS, CDR2 FNYEAQ. The CDR3 covers 17 residues. V lost 5 bases, J lost 0 bases, and 7 bases stayed unmatched. CDR3 residues: CASSPSSGGTSYNEQFF. The CDR3 bases are TGTGCCAGCAGCCCAAGTAGCGGGGGGACCTCCTACAATGAGCAGTTCTTC. The whole variable domain, filled in from reference TRBV7-6 and TRBJ2-1, reads GAGVSQSPRYKVTKRGQDVALRCDPISGHVSLYWYRQALGQGPEFLTYFNYEAQQDKSGLPNDRFSAERPEGSISTLTIQRTEQRDSAMYRCASSPSSGGTSYNEQFFGPGTRLTVL.

This clone was picked up one time. The chain combines TRBV30 with TRBJ2-7, with D perhaps assigned TRBD1 or TRBD2 (5 bases each). The germline V gene encodes CDR1 GTSNPN and CDR2 SVGIG (reference sequence). Trimming removed 2 bases from V and 0 bases from J, with 11 bases in between. The CDR3 spans 14 residues. Written as DNA, the CDR3 is TGTGCCTGGAGTCAAGGGACGCTCTCCTACGAGCAGTACTTC. Its translation: CAWSQGTLSYEQYF.

This rearrangement joins TRBV11-3 to TRBJ2-7, with 8 bases lining up with TRBD2. Germline loops: CDR1 SGHNT, CDR2 YENEEA. V dropped 5 bases and J dropped 3; count of bases not matched to a gene: 3. The CDR3 is 13 residues long. The CDR3 here is CASSPRGGYEQYF. In DNA, the CDR3 is TGTGCCAGCAGCCCCCGGGGGGGCTACGAGCAGTACTTC.

The rearrangement links TRBV6-6 to TRBJ1-6, with 9 positions matching TRBD1. V dropped 5 bases and J dropped 5; count of bases not matched to a gene: 10. Germline V lookup: CDR1 MNHNY, CDR2 SVGAGI (reference sequence). The CDR3 loop spans 17 amino acids. The CDR3 here is CASSREGQGGNNSPLHF. CDR3 DNA sequence: TGTGCCAGCAGTCGGGAGGGACAGGGAGGGAATAATTCACCCCTCCACTTT.

CDR3 in amino acids: CASSDLRTAEKLFF. The CDR3 region has the DNA TGTGCCAGCAGTGATCTAAGGACGGCGGAAAAACTGTTTTTT. V and J are TRBV2 and TRBJ1-4, with D uncertain. This CDR3 is 14 amino acids long. V was clipped by 3 bases and J by 8 bases, with 13 bases between them. The germline V gene encodes CDR1 SNHLY and CDR2 FYNNEI.

The chain carries TRBV3-1 (or the pseudogene TRBV3-2) and TRBJ1-5; no clear D. The CDR3 covers 15 residues. V lost 3 bases and J lost 1, with 10 bases in between. Germline CDR1 reads LGHDT; CDR2 reads YNNKEL (reference sequence). The CDR3 here is CASSQRASSNQPQHF. CDR3 in DNA: TGTGCCAGCAGCCAGAGGGCTAGCAGCAATCAGCCCCAGCATTTT.

The genes are TRBV7-2 and TRBJ2-3, with D possibly TRBD2 on 5 matching bases. The CDR3 totals 14 residues. Germline V gene sequence: CDR1 SGHTA, CDR2 FQGNSA. The ends were cut back, 8 bases at V and 5 bases at J, with 17 bases in the middle. The CDR3 loop reads CASGPDYRGDTQYF. In DNA, the CDR3 is TGTGCCAGCGGCCCAGATTACCGGGGAGATACGCAGTATTTT.

The genes are TRBV18 and TRBJ2-3; possibly TRBD1 for D (6 bases). Trimming removed 5 bases from V and 0 bases from J, with 18 bases in between. The germline gives CDR1 KGHSH, CDR2 LQKENI. This CDR3 is built from 17 residues. Written as DNA, the CDR3 is TGTGCCAGCTCATCCGACAGGCTCTTACTTAGCACAGATACGCAGTATTTT. Translating gives CASSSDRLLLSTDTQYF.

The V call is TRBV10-2, the J call TRBJ2-5; no firm D call. Germline V CDR1 and CDR2: WSHSY, SAAADI. Trimming left V 2 bases short and J 5 bases short, with 15 bases between. This CDR3 comprises 15 residues. DNA of the CDR3: TGCGCCAGCAGTGAGGGTGGGCTAAGTGGCGAGACCCAGTACTTC. Its translation: CASSEGGLSGETQYF.

This chain connects TRBV15 to TRBJ1-2, with 8 bases aligning to TRBD1. The CDR3 loop spans 13 amino acids. The germline CDR1 and CDR2 sequences are LNHNV and YYDKDF (reference sequence). Trimming at V came to 6 bases and at J to 8 bases, leaving 8 bases not matched to a gene. The CDR3 is CATRRQGADGYTF. CDR3 in DNA: TGTGCCACCAGGCGGCAGGGGGCCGACGGCTACACCTTC.

This clone was seen a single time. The rearrangement joins TRBV12-3 or TRBV12-4 to TRBJ1-5; D gene ambiguous. The CDR3 totals 12 residues. With 6 bases removed from V and 7 bases from J, the gap between germline ends came to 10 bases. The DNA for the CDR3 is TGTGCCAGCAGACCCTCCGGCCAGCCCCAGCATTTT. This translates into CASRPSGQPQHF.

This chain connects TRBV14 to TRBJ1-1, with D maybe TRBD1 (5 bases). CDR1 is SGHDN, CDR2 FVKESK, per germline. V lost 0 bases, J lost 0 bases, and 8 bases lay in between. The CDR3 contains 15 residues. Written as DNA, the CDR3 is TGTGCCAGCAGCCAAGAACCGGGACTGAACACTGAAGCTTTCTTT. It specifies CASSQEPGLNTEAFF. The full variable domain, rest sourced from reference TRBV14 and TRBJ1-1, is EAGVTQFPSHSVIEKGQTVTLRCDPISGHDNLYWYRRVMGKEIKFLLHFVKESKQDESGMPNNRFLAERTGGTYSTLKVQPAELEDSGVYFCASSQEPGLNTEAFFGQGTRLTVV.

The rearrangement joins TRBV7-8 to TRBJ2-3; TRBD2 is a possible D gene (5 bases). This CDR3 contains 15 residues. CDR1 and CDR2 (germline): SGHVS, FQNEAQ. The germline V and J ends were trimmed by 5 bases and 4 bases, with 16 bases remaining between them. The CDR3 DNA reads TGTGCCAGCAGCCGAGGGCCACATCTCTCAGATACGCAGTATTTT. Its translation is CASSRGPHLSDTQYF.

In its sample, this clone ranks as medium-sized (0.01 to 0.1%). The chain combines TRBV18 with TRBJ2-2; D unclear. The V gene lost 0 bases and the J gene lost 1 base, with 6 bases spanning the gap. CDR1 and CDR2 from the germline V gene are KGHSH and LQKENI. This CDR3 has 15 amino acids. The CDR3 sequence: CASSPPSRNTGELFF. DNA for the CDR3: TGTGCCAGCTCACCACCTTCGAGGAACACCGGGGAGCTGTTTTTT.

Details on this clone: The junction does not match germline at one end; this may be a read error. V and J are TRBV13 and TRBJ1-6; 10 bases match TRBD1. Per germline, CDR1 PRHDT and CDR2 FYEKMQ (reference sequence). This CDR3 comprises 17 residues. Here the CDR3 DNA reads TGTGCCAGCAGCATTAGGCAAGGGACAGGGGAGAATTTACCCCTCCACTTT. Protein product: CASSIRQGTGENLPLHF.

In this sample, this clone turned up a few times. V usage is TRBV20-1 and J usage is TRBJ1-1; no clear D. V shed 5 bases and J shed 1 base, with 5 bases lying between them. CDR3 size: 11 residues. The V gene's germline CDR1 is DFQATT and CDR2 SNEGSKA (reference sequence). This chain's CDR3 is CSAAKNTEAFF. In DNA form, the CDR3 reads TGCAGTGCTGCTAAGAACACTGAAGCTTTCTTT.

CDR3 amino acids: CASSQVGEQYF. In DNA, the CDR3 is TGTGCCAGCAGCCAAGTCGGGGAGCAGTACTTC. The gene calls are TRBV3-1 (or the pseudogene TRBV3-2) and TRBJ2-7; D ambiguous. Germline-derived CDR1 and CDR2 are LGHDT and YNNKEL (reference sequence). The CDR3 runs to 11 residues. V lost 1 base to trimming and J lost 7 bases, with 5 bases between them.

This chain links TRBV4-1 with TRBJ1-2; no reliable D call. Trimming took off 0 bases at V and 5 bases at J, with 13 bases between the two ends. The CDR3 extends over 15 amino acids. Germline CDR1 is MGHRA and CDR2 is YSYEKL. For the CDR3, the DNA is TGCGCCAGCAGCCAAGAAGGCTCCGGTGCATATGGCTACACCTTC. Its protein product is CASSQEGSGAYGYTF.

The chain recombines TRBV9 with TRBJ2-7; D unclear. The CDR3 is 15 amino acids. V was trimmed by 0 bases and J by 2 bases, leaving 12 bases between them. In germline, CDR1 is SGDLS, CDR2 YYNGEE. The CDR3 DNA reads as TGTGCCAGCAGCGTAGAGGGCAGGCCGACCTACGAGCAGTACTTC. This gives the protein CASSVEGRPTYEQYF.